The source of this T cell receptor beta chain is a study of cytomegalovirus exposure and HLA in healthy donors. General observations from the study: A classifier reportedly called cytomegalovirus status with high sensitivity and specificity.

The assay was immunoSEQ multiplex PCR, and TCRdb's table has in-frame clones only and misses some. The sample records approximately 90,000 clones, around 93% being singletons. Note on this clone: Its antigen is unknown.

The CDR3 consists of 16 residues. The V end was cut by 4 bases, the J end by 4 bases, with 19 bases between. Germline V gives CDR1 SGHTA, CDR2 FQGNSA. This sequence joins TRBV7-2 and TRBJ1-2; a weak D match, TRBD1 (6 bases). The sample consisted of PBMCs. This TCR was sampled from a woman aged 25-40 years in good health and CMV-seropositive. The CDR3 DNA is TGTGCCAGCAGCTCGCCCCCCCAGGGGTTTGGCTATGGCTACACCTTC. This codes for CASSSPPQGFGYGYTF.